Detailed here is one T cell receptor (beta chain). The assay was immunoSEQ multiplex PCR, and TCRdb's table has in-frame clones only and misses some. The top ten hold roughly a tenth of the sample, which has about 200,000 clones, about 86% seen once. The sample originates from a study of blood T cell repertoires in COVID-19. Study summary: Both acute and convalescent COVID-19 samples were obtained from the United States, Italy and Spain.

This CDR3 contains 16 residues. Germline V gene sequence: CDR1 SEHNR, CDR2 FQNEAQ (reference sequence). With 5 bases clipped from V and 4 bases from J, the junction kept 8 bases outside the gene matches. The origin of this receptor is a woman between 45 and 65 years old with COVID-19, enrolled during active disease. What was sequenced was peripheral blood. The chain is built from TRBV7-9 and TRBJ1-4; the match to TRBD1 covers 9 bases. The CDR3, as DNA: TGTGCCAGCAGCCTCGTGGGGGGACAGGGTAATGAAAAACTGTTTTTT. This gives the protein CASSLVGGQGNEKLFF.